This TCR beta chain appears in the sequencing data of a study of T cell responses to AZD1222 COVID-19 vaccine. Broader study findings: Vaccination with two AZD1222 doses was followed by a rise in Spike-specific TCR breadth and depth.

Notes on this clone: The antigen remains unidentified.

Trimming pared 6 bases from V and 3 bases from J, leaving 11 bases between. The CDR3 spans 14 residues. Germline V gene data show CDR1 as SNHLY and CDR2 as FYNNEI. Generated by immunoSEQ multiplex PCR, the TCRdb table keeps only in-frame clones and is missing some. The sample lists fewer than 90,000 clones; around nine tenths were seen once. The source material was peripheral blood, sampled 28 days after the second AZD1222 dose. The origin of this receptor is an adult who received the AZD1222 COVID-19 vaccine. This chain connects TRBV2 to TRBJ1-4; D might be TRBD1 (6 bases). The CDR3 spells CASRKTGPNEKLFF. The CDR3, as DNA: TGTGCCAGCAGAAAGACAGGCCCTAATGAAAAACTGTTTTTT.